These T cell receptor beta chains were read from a single sample in a study of cytomegalovirus exposure and HLA in healthy donors. Some clones are missing from TCRdb's copy, which holds only in-frame ones; the method was immunoSEQ multiplex PCR. The sample holds 75,000 to 90,000 clones, 72% seen once. Sequencing was done on a sample of PBMCs. These receptors were obtained from a woman between 40 and 50 years old in good health and CMV-seropositive. The CDR3 runs from the conserved cysteine through the conserved F or W. The D gene is left open where the match is weak. Clone sizes are given selectively: once, few, many, or a class where the clone is expanded.

size: .; V: TRBV6-1; J: TRBJ2-6; D: .; CDR3: CASSVTGANVLTF; DNA: TGTGCCAGCAGTGTTACAGGGGCCAACGTCCTGACTTTC
size: .; V: TRBV5-5; J: TRBJ2-7; D: .; CDR3: CASSLAMSKLYEQYF; DNA: TGTGCCAGCAGCTTGGCCATGTCAAAACTCTACGAGCAGTACTTC
size: .; V: TRBV6-5; J: TRBJ2-5; D: TRBD1; CDR3: CASSYSTGGYETQYF; DNA: TGTGCCAGCAGTTACTCCACAGGGGGCTATGAGACCCAGTACTTC
size: .; V: TRBV29-1; J: TRBJ2-2; D: TRBD1; CDR3: CSVGSGQGASGELFF; DNA: TGCAGCGTTGGATCCGGACAGGGGGCTTCCGGGGAGCTGTTTTTT
size: .; V: TRBV28; J: TRBJ1-1; D: .; CDR3: CASSLIGAGSEAFF; DNA: TGTGCCAGCAGTTTAATTGGGGCTGGGTCCGAAGCTTTCTTT
size: .; V: TRBV18; J: TRBJ1-1; D: .; CDR3: CASSPPGGTEAFF; DNA: TGTGCCAGCTCACCACCCGGGGGGACTGAAGCTTTCTTT
size: .; V: TRBV7-8; J: TRBJ1-2; D: .; CDR3: CASSGSQSYGYTF; DNA: TGTGCCAGCAGCGGTTCACAGAGCTATGGCTACACCTTC
size: .; V: TRBV27; J: TRBJ2-7; D: TRBD1; CDR3: CASSLGQGRREEQYF; DNA: TGTGCCAGCAGTTTAGGACAGGGAAGGCGTGAGGAGCAGTACTTC
size: .; V: TRBV27; J: TRBJ2-1; D: TRBD2; CDR3: CASSLGAGVGYNEQFF; DNA: TGTGCCAGCAGTTTAGGAGCGGGAGTCGGGTACAATGAGCAGTTCTTC
size: .; V: TRBV29-1; J: TRBJ2-3; D: TRBD1; CDR3: CSAAGGGQGTDTQYF; DNA: TGCAGCGCAGCGGGTGGGGGACAGGGGACAGATACGCAGTATTTT
size: few; V: TRBV6-5; J: TRBJ1-2; D: TRBD1; CDR3: CASRLDRNYGYTF; DNA: TGTGCCAGCAGGCTGGACAGGAACTATGGCTACACCTTC
size: .; V: TRBV5-8; J: TRBJ1-1; D: .; CDR3: CASSFHDSPNTEAFF; DNA: TGTGCCAGCAGCTTCCACGACAGCCCGAACACTGAAGCTTTCTTT
size: few; V: TRBV6-5; J: TRBJ1-2; D: .; CDR3: CASSFDRNYGYTF; DNA: TGTGCCAGCAGTTTCGACAGGAACTATGGCTACACCTTC
size: .; V: TRBV19; J: TRBJ2-1; D: TRBD2; CDR3: CATQPWGGVNNEQFF; DNA: TGTGCCACCCAGCCGTGGGGAGGGGTAAATAATGAGCAGTTCTTC
size: .; V: TRBV6-5; J: TRBJ2-2; D: .; CDR3: CASSPETNTGELFF; DNA: TGTGCCAGCAGTCCGGAGACGAACACCGGGGAGCTGTTTTTT
size: .; V: TRBV10-1; J: TRBJ2-5; D: .; CDR3: CASSDRLQETQYF; DNA: TGCGCCAGCAGTGACCGACTGCAAGAGACCCAGTACTTC
size: .; V: TRBV30; J: TRBJ2-1; D: .; CDR3: CAGFGGEQFF; DNA: TGTGCCGGGTTTGGCGGGGAGCAGTTCTTC
size: .; V: TRBV5-1; J: TRBJ2-5; D: TRBD1; CDR3: CASSPGTGQETQYF; DNA: TGCGCCAGCAGCCCCGGGACAGGGCAAGAGACCCAGTACTTC
size: few; V: TRBV10-3; J: TRBJ2-1; D: .; CDR3: CAISDFAVRDNEQFF; DNA: TGTGCCATCAGTGATTTCGCGGTCAGGGACAATGAGCAGTTCTTC
size: .; V: TRBV2; J: TRBJ2-3; D: .; CDR3: CASSPSEVNTQYF; DNA: TGTGCCAGCAGTCCTAGCGAGGTGAATACGCAGTATTTT
size: .; V: TRBV28; J: TRBJ1-1; D: TRBD1; CDR3: CASRSTGGTEAFF; DNA: TGTGCCAGCAGATCAACAGGGGGCACTGAAGCTTTCTTT
size: .; V: TRBV29-1; J: TRBJ2-7; D: TRBD1; CDR3: CSVARQGGDEQYF; DNA: TGCAGCGTTGCAAGACAGGGGGGCGACGAGCAGTACTTC
size: .; V: TRBV5-1; J: TRBJ2-7; D: .; CDR3: CASSFENSYEQYF; DNA: TGCGCCAGCAGCTTCGAGAACTCCTACGAGCAGTACTTC
size: few; V: TRBV6-1; J: TRBJ1-5; D: .; CDR3: CASSEMAVGSQPQHF; DNA: TGTGCCAGCAGTGAGATGGCGGTCGGGAGCCAGCCCCAGCATTTT
size: .; V: TRBV5-1; J: TRBJ2-7; D: .; CDR3: CASSPDPEGTGRGEQYF; DNA: TGCGCCAGCAGCCCAGACCCCGAAGGGACCGGGAGAGGTGAGCAGTACTTC
size: few; V: TRBV27; J: TRBJ1-6; D: TRBD1; CDR3: CASSKGQGGSPLHF; DNA: TGTGCCAGCAGTAAAGGACAGGGTGGATCACCCCTCCACTTT
size: .; V: TRBV6-5; J: TRBJ1-2; D: .; CDR3: CASSYSRSYGYTF; DNA: TGTGCCAGCAGTTACTCGCGGAGCTATGGCTACACCTTC
size: .; V: TRBV6-5; J: TRBJ1-1; D: TRBD1; CDR3: CASIRGALGTEAFF; DNA: TGTGCCAGCATCAGGGGGGCATTAGGCACTGAAGCTTTCTTT
size: .; V: TRBV5-1; J: TRBJ1-6; D: .; CDR3: CASSLTGINNSPLHF; DNA: TGCGCCAGCAGCTTGACAGGGATAAATAATTCACCCCTCCACTTT
size: few; V: TRBV6-6; J: TRBJ2-7; D: TRBD2; CDR3: CASRTQKAGVFEQYF; DNA: TGTGCCAGCAGGACACAAAAGGCGGGGGTATTCGAGCAGTACTTC
size: .; V: TRBV15; J: TRBJ2-5; D: .; CDR3: CATSRDYGGQETQYF; DNA: TGTGCCACCAGCAGAGATTATGGAGGCCAAGAGACCCAGTACTTC
size: few; V: TRBV5-4; J: TRBJ2-5; D: TRBD1; CDR3: CAISDATPGTDLQETQYF; DNA: TGTGCCATATCCGACGCTACCCCCGGGACAGACCTCCAAGAGACCCAGTACTTC
size: .; V: TRBV6-5; J: TRBJ2-7; D: .; CDR3: CAPEGYEQYF; DNA: TGTGCCCCCGAGGGTTACGAGCAGTACTTC
size: .; V: TRBV27; J: TRBJ1-4; D: TRBD1; CDR3: CASGTNRGNEKLFF; DNA: TGTGCCAGCGGTACGAACAGGGGTAATGAAAAACTGTTTTTT
size: .; V: TRBV4-2; J: TRBJ2-7; D: TRBD2; CDR3: CASSQEGDTAGGPYEQYF; DNA: TGTGCCAGCAGCCAAGAGGGGGATACGGCGGGAGGGCCCTACGAGCAGTACTTC
size: .; V: TRBV7-8; J: TRBJ2-1; D: .; CDR3: CASSRDRTFHNEQFF; DNA: TGTGCCAGCAGCAGAGACAGGACATTTCACAATGAGCAGTTCTTC
size: .; V: TRBV5-1; J: TRBJ2-7; D: .; CDR3: CASSFAAPTGRKTYEQYF; DNA: TGCGCCAGCAGCTTCGCCGCTCCTACGGGTCGTAAAACCTACGAGCAGTACTTC
size: .; V: TRBV5-1; J: TRBJ2-3; D: .; CDR3: CASSLAPEDTQYF; DNA: TGCGCCAGCAGCTTGGCCCCAGAAGATACGCAGTATTTT
size: .; V: TRBV28; J: TRBJ1-2; D: .; CDR3: CASSSSPIELSGYTF; DNA: TGTGCCAGCAGTTCCTCCCCGATAGAGCTTTCGGGCTACACCTTC
size: .; V: TRBV30; J: TRBJ1-5; D: .; CDR3: CAWSRQGQPQHF; DNA: TGTGCCTGGAGTCGGCAGGGACAACCCCAGCATTTT
size: .; V: TRBV7-9; J: TRBJ2-7; D: TRBD1; CDR3: CASSSRQGTVYEQYF; DNA: TGTGCCAGCAGCTCCCGACAGGGTACGGTCTACGAGCAGTACTTC
size: once; V: TRBV27; J: TRBJ2-1; D: TRBD2; CDR3: CASSPYTSGGQSSYNEQFF; DNA: TGTGCCAGCAGTCCATATACTAGCGGGGGGCAAAGCTCCTACAATGAGCAGTTCTTC
size: .; V: TRBV29-1; J: TRBJ1-3; D: .; CDR3: CSVVEGQNTIYF; DNA: TGCAGCGTTGTGGAGGGGCAAAACACCATATATTTT
size: .; V: TRBV28; J: TRBJ1-6; D: .; CDR3: CASSLMSQGTSPLHF; DNA: TGTGCCAGCAGCCTAATGTCGCAGGGGACTTCACCCCTCCACTTT
size: .; V: TRBV9; J: TRBJ2-1; D: .; CDR3: CASSVVSGASSYNEQFF; DNA: TGTGCCAGCAGCGTAGTAAGTGGGGCGAGCTCCTACAATGAGCAGTTCTTC
size: .; V: TRBV7-8; J: TRBJ1-5; D: TRBD1; CDR3: CASSSLDRENQPQHF; DNA: TGTGCCAGCAGCTCTCTGGACAGGGAAAATCAGCCCCAGCATTTT
size: .; V: TRBV9; J: TRBJ1-1; D: TRBD1; CDR3: CASSKRQGAGESEAFF; DNA: TGTGCCAGCAGCAAAAGACAGGGGGCGGGTGAGTCTGAAGCTTTCTTT
size: .; V: TRBV7-2; J: TRBJ2-1; D: TRBD1; CDR3: CASSLARGQGGTYNEQFF; DNA: TGTGCCAGCAGCTTAGCGCGGGGACAGGGGGGAACCTACAATGAGCAGTTCTTC
size: .; V: TRBV6-1; J: TRBJ2-1; D: .; CDR3: CASARQLINEQFF; DNA: TGTGCCAGCGCTCGACAACTTATAAATGAGCAGTTCTTC
size: .; V: TRBV20-1; J: TRBJ1-1; D: .; CDR3: CSASLAEAFF; DNA: TGCAGTGCTAGTCTGGCAGAAGCTTTCTTT
size: .; V: TRBV9; J: TRBJ2-1; D: .; CDR3: CASSVDAGSKYNEQFF; DNA: TGTGCCAGCAGCGTAGACGCGGGGTCCAAATACAATGAGCAGTTCTTC
size: .; V: TRBV21-1; J: TRBJ2-7; D: .; CDR3: CASSNRTGDNEQYF; DNA: TGTGCCAGCAGCAATAGGACAGGGGATAACGAGCAGTACTTC
size: few; V: TRBV19; J: TRBJ1-2; D: .; CDR3: CASRADQGLYGYTF; DNA: TGTGCCAGCCGAGCCGACCAGGGACTCTATGGCTACACCTTC
size: .; V: TRBV2; J: TRBJ1-1; D: .; CDR3: CASNLVQMNTEAFF; DNA: TGTGCCAGCAATTTGGTACAAATGAACACTGAAGCTTTCTTT
size: .; V: TRBV27; J: TRBJ1-6; D: TRBD1; CDR3: CASSSGTGSSPLHF; DNA: TGTGCCAGCAGTTCCGGGACAGGGTCTTCACCCCTCCACTTT
size: .; V: TRBV6-1; J: TRBJ1-5; D: TRBD1; CDR3: CASRGAQGGNQPQHF; DNA: TGTGCCAGCAGGGGCGCACAGGGGGGCAATCAGCCCCAGCATTTT
size: .; V: TRBV2; J: TRBJ2-3; D: TRBD1; CDR3: CASSRDRGTDTQYF; DNA: TGTGCCAGCAGCCGAGACAGGGGCACAGATACGCAGTATTTT
size: once; V: TRBV19; J: TRBJ2-7; D: .; CDR3: CASSVQTDSSYEQYF; DNA: TGTGCCAGTAGTGTCCAGACAGACAGCTCCTACGAGCAGTACTTC
size: .; V: TRBV7-8; J: TRBJ1-1; D: TRBD1; CDR3: CASSLETGGSEAFF; DNA: TGTGCCAGCAGCTTGGAGACAGGGGGATCCGAAGCTTTCTTT